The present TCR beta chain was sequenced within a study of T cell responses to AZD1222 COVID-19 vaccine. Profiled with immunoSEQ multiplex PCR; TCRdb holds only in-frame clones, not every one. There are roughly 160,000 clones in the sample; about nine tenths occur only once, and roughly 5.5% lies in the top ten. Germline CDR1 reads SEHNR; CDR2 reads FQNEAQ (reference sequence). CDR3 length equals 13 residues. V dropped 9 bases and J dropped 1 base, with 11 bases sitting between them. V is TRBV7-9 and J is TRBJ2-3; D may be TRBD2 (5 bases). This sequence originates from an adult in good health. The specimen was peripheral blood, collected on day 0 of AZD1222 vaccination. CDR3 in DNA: TGTGCCAGGGGAGCCTGGGGCACAGATACGCAGTATTTT. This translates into CARGAWGTDTQYF.